The 13 T cell receptor beta chains presented below share a single source sample, sequenced in a study of blood T cell repertoires in COVID-19. Sequencing used immunoSEQ multiplex PCR; TCRdb keeps in-frame clones, though not all of them. This table has 120,000 to 150,000 clones, approximately 88% appearing once. The sample taken for sequencing was peripheral blood. The receptor source for this set is a woman aged 50 to 60 with acute or convalescent COVID-19.

V is TRBV7-3 and J is TRBJ2-7; no reliable D call. The CDR3 is 14 residues long. V lost 2 bases and J lost 0, with 8 bases in between. Germline loops: CDR1 SGHTA, CDR2 FQGTGA. Written as DNA, the CDR3 is TGTGCCAGCAGCTTAGGGCAGAGCTCCTACGAGCAGTACTTC. Amino acid sequence: CASSLGQSSYEQYF.

The V call is TRBV12-3 or TRBV12-4, the J call TRBJ1-1; D is possibly TRBD1 (6 bases). CDR3 length: 13 residues. Trimming pared 4 bases from V and 5 bases from J, leaving 11 bases between. CDR3 nucleotide sequence: TGTGCCAGCAGTTACACAGGGTTAACTGAAGCTTTCTTT. This translates into CASSYTGLTEAFF.

V is TRBV5-1 and J is TRBJ2-5, with TRBD2 matching 16 bases. Germline V gives CDR1 SGHRS, CDR2 YFSETQ. The CDR3 sequence is 15 residues long. V lost 4 bases and J lost 5; bases outside the gene matches: 2. The CDR3 DNA is TGCGCCAGCAGCCCGGGACTAGCGGGAGGGGAGACCCAGTACTTC. Amino acid sequence: CASSPGLAGGETQYF.

The sample holds a few counts of this clone. V gene TRBV18 combines with J gene TRBJ2-7; D not certain. This CDR3 spans 15 amino acids. The germline CDR1 and CDR2 sequences are KGHSH and LQKENI. Trimming cost V 6 bases and J 0 bases, with 15 bases left between them. CDR3 residues: CASSISATSSYEQYF. The CDR3 DNA sequence: TGTGCCAGCTCCATAAGCGCCACCAGCTCCTACGAGCAGTACTTC.

This chain connects TRBV6-6 to TRBJ2-3; 11 nucleotides align to TRBD1. The CDR3 runs 15 residues. Germline V gives CDR1 MNHNY, CDR2 SVGAGI (reference sequence). V gave up 6 bases and J gave up 0 bases; unmatched junction bases: 2. The CDR3 sequence is CASRDRGPSTDTQYF. For the CDR3, the DNA is TGTGCCAGCAGGGACAGGGGGCCGAGCACAGATACGCAGTATTTT.

This clone was seen only once. The chain has TRBV15 and TRBJ2-3, with D possibly being TRBD2 (6 bases). Per germline, CDR1 LNHNV and CDR2 YYDKDF (reference sequence). V was pared by 7 bases and J by 4 bases, with 12 bases between. The CDR3 sequence is 13 residues long. Written as DNA, the CDR3 is TGTGCCACCATCCCCTCGGGGGCAGATACGCAGTATTTT. Amino acids: CATIPSGADTQYF.

The chain joins TRBV9 to TRBJ1-3; TRBD1 might be the D (5 bases). Germline CDR1 reads SGDLS; CDR2 reads YYNGEE. The ends were cut back, 0 bases at V and 2 bases at J, with 12 bases in the middle. The CDR3 consists of 16 residues. The CDR3 region is CASSVGGGAAGNTIYF. The CDR3 DNA reads TGTGCCAGCAGCGTAGGGGGAGGGGCGGCTGGAAACACCATATATTTT.

The CDR3 DNA sequence: TGTGCCAGCAGCCTAAAAGCGGGAGGGCTAGGGGAGCAGTTCTTC. It yields the protein CASSLKAGGLGEQFF. This chain links TRBV6-5 with TRBJ2-1; 10 bases align to TRBD2. The CDR3 extends over 15 amino acids. The ends lost 6 bases at V and 10 bases at J; junction bases unmatched: 12. CDR1 and CDR2 (germline): MNHEY, SVGAGI.

The chain couples TRBV2 to TRBJ1-4, with TRBD1 matching 9 bases. Germline assignment: CDR1 SNHLY and CDR2 FYNNEI. The CDR3 loop spans 14 amino acids. J lost 4 bases, V lost 6 bases, and 3 bases had no gene match. In DNA, the CDR3 is TGTGCCAGCAGGCCGGACAGGGGTAATGAAAAACTGTTTTTT. The encoded protein is CASRPDRGNEKLFF.

V and J are TRBV6-5 and TRBJ1-1; TRBD1 agrees at 8 bases. V was clipped by 7 bases and J by 1 base; unmatched bases: 8. Germline V gene data show CDR1 as MNHEY and CDR2 as SVGAGI. The CDR3 loop spans 15 amino acids. The CDR3 DNA is TGTGCCAGCATCATTTTCGGGACAGGGAACACTGAAGCTTTCTTT. This gives the protein CASIIFGTGNTEAFF.

The gene calls are TRBV11-1 and TRBJ1-2; D unresolved. This CDR3 contains 15 residues. V lost 2 bases and J lost 6, with 16 bases in between. CDR1 is SGHAT and CDR2 is FQDESV in the germline V gene (reference sequence). The CDR3 here is CASSLSRSQRDGYTF. The CDR3, as DNA: TGTGCCAGCAGCTTAAGTAGGTCGCAGAGGGATGGCTACACCTTC.

The chain employs TRBV14 and TRBJ2-5; D is ambiguous. The germline gives CDR1 SGHDN, CDR2 FVKESK. V dropped 1 base and J dropped 2 bases, with 8 bases sitting between them. CDR3 length: 14 residues. CDR3 sequence (DNA): TGTGCCAGCAGCCAAGTGAAGCTACAAGAGACCCAGTACTTC. Translated, it gives CASSQVKLQETQYF.

The V gene is TRBV9, the J gene TRBJ2-2; TRBD2 matches 15 bases. Unmatched junction bases numbered 11, after V lost 4 bases and J lost 4 bases. Germline V gene data show CDR1 as SGDLS and CDR2 as YYNGEE. The CDR3 extends over 19 amino acids. The CDR3 region is CASSLLRTSGGGPTGELFF. In DNA form, the CDR3 reads TGTGCCAGCAGCCTTTTGAGGACTAGCGGGGGGGGTCCCACCGGGGAGCTGTTTTTT. The variable domain in full, with the rest retrieved from reference TRBV9 and TRBJ2-2, is DSGVTQTPKHLITATGQRVTLRCSPRSGDLSVYWYQQSLDQGLQFLIQYYNGEERAKGNILERFSAQQFPDLHSELNLSSLELGDSALYFCASSLLRTSGGGPTGELFFGEGSRLTVL.